The sequence of this TCR beta chain was determined in a study of Ad26.COV2.S vaccination and SARS-CoV-2 variants. Study-level results: Possibly, TCR breadth and depth analyses underestimated total T cell responses. Individuals receiving vaccine had higher spike-specific TCR breadth than placebo recipients did. Measurement of non-spike TCR breadth gave similar results in vaccine and placebo recipients.

Treatment meaning: 15 to 20 received Ad26.COV2.S at low or high dose, single or two shots; 5 received placebo; per-sample allocation not given. Samples analyzed were those drawn on day 63 after the first vaccine or placebo injection. Wuhan-strain spike was delivered by a replication-incompetent Ad26 vector. CDR3 size: 11 residues. Trimming cost V 7 bases and J 1 base, with 4 bases left between them. Notes on this clone: Antigen unknown.

Assay: immunoSEQ multiplex PCR; the TCRdb copy retains only in-frame clones and omits some. The sample records 440,000 or so clones, 90% being singletons. The clonotype was recovered from a person between 18 and 65 years old who received the Ad26.COV2.S COVID-19 vaccine or a placebo. Sequencing was performed on peripheral blood, taken in a trial of Ad26.COV2.S vaccine versus placebo. The chain employs TRBV12-3 or TRBV12-4 and TRBJ1-1; D call uncertain. This CDR3 reads CASTANTEAFF. In DNA, the CDR3 is TGTGCCAGCACCGCGAACACTGAAGCTTTCTTT.